This T cell receptor (beta chain) was obtained from a study of T cell repertoires in cytomegalovirus infection. Study context: Well-studied HLA-B-restricted CMV epitopes were used in the study alongside recently identified HLA-C-restricted ones. It was the public TCR beta signatures that indicated both CMV infection and matching HLA type. Findings of the study overall: CMV-specific HLA-C-restricted TCR beta clonotypes dominated the ex vivo response. Frequencies of public TCR beta families were cumulated, and this identified carriers of CMV plus the relevant HLA.

TCRdb recomputed calls from the reads with MiXCR, one row per CDR3 protein. The sample has approximately 89,000 distinct CDR3 sequences, 25% to 30% seen once. Of note for this clonotype: Its antigen is undetermined.

The CDR3 sequence is 14 residues long. Per germline, CDR1 LNHDA and CDR2 SQIVND (reference sequence). Deletions cut 7 bases from V and 0 bases from J, with 13 bases between. Specimen: CD8+ T cells from cultured PBMCs, collected from culture after CMV antigen stimulation. The receptor comes from a human donor in good health (CMV status not recorded). Some clones in this sample may be carry-over from other donors' samples. V and J are TRBV19 and TRBJ2-7, with D possibly matching TRBD2 (5 bases). The CDR3 DNA reads TGTGCCAGTAATACCGGGGTGACCTCCTACGAGCAGTACTTC. Translation gives CASNTGVTSYEQYF.